This entry lists 9 T cell receptor beta chains sequenced from one sample in a study of blood T cell repertoires in COVID-19. The data were produced by immunoSEQ multiplex PCR, yet TCRdb's version contains in-frame clones alone and is incomplete. The sample lists roughly 180,000 clones, over 75% seen once, with around 1.2% in the top ten. The source material was peripheral blood. The receptors stem from a man in his sixties who had recovered from COVID-19.

For this clone: One junction end disagrees with the germline gene, perhaps due to a read error. The V and J genes are TRBV7-2 and TRBJ2-1; tentative D call: TRBD2 (6 bases). The CDR3 consists of 13 residues. Germline CDR1 reads SGHTA; CDR2 reads FQGNSA. The CDR3 sequence is CASTLGSGGEQFF. The CDR3, as DNA: TGTGCCAGCACCTTAGGGTCCGGGGGTGAGCAGTTCTTC.

The chain recombines TRBV24-1 with TRBJ2-2; D is possibly TRBD1 (5 bases). V was shortened by 6 bases and J by 1 base, with 8 bases between the two germline ends. The CDR3 consists of 14 residues. CDR1 and CDR2 from the germline V gene are KGHDR and SFDVKD. Here the CDR3 reads CATSSGQNTGELFF. Written as DNA, the CDR3 is TGTGCCACCAGTTCCGGACAGAACACCGGGGAGCTGTTTTTT.

The chain combines TRBV5-1 with TRBJ2-5; 7 bases agree with TRBD2. Trimming cost V 4 bases and J 4 bases; bases outside gene matches: 13. There are 16 residues in the CDR3. Germline V gene sequence: CDR1 SGHRS, CDR2 YFSETQ. The CDR3 here is CASSPIRTSRPETQYF. As DNA, the CDR3 is TGCGCCAGCAGCCCAATCCGGACTAGTCGCCCAGAGACCCAGTACTTC.

V usage is TRBV9 and J usage is TRBJ1-1; maybe TRBD1 (6 bases). This CDR3 region has 13 residues. The germline CDR1 and CDR2 sequences are SGDLS and YYNGEE. V shed 2 bases and J shed 3 bases, with 8 bases lying between them. The chain's CDR3 is CASSVQGYTEAFF. DNA for the CDR3: TGTGCCAGCAGCGTTCAGGGGTACACTGAAGCTTTCTTT.

The chain joins TRBV4-2 to TRBJ1-5, with D perhaps TRBD1 (6 bases). Germline-derived CDR1 and CDR2 are LGHNA and YNFKEQ. Trimming cost V 5 bases and J 5 bases, with 13 bases left between them. This CDR3 is 14 amino acids long. CDR3 region: CASSGGQTDQPQHF. CDR3 sequence (DNA): TGTGCCAGCAGCGGAGGACAGACTGATCAGCCCCAGCATTTT.

The chain joins TRBV5-4 to TRBJ2-3; D may be TRBD1 (5 bases). Germline V CDR1 and CDR2: SGHNT, YYREEE (reference sequence). V was pared by 4 bases and J by 6 bases, with 18 bases between. This CDR3 is built from 15 residues. The CDR3 bases are TGTGCCAGCAGCGGGGCAGGGAAGGGTGTTGATACGCAGTATTTT. Residues: CASSGAGKGVDTQYF.

This clone was seen only once. The chain carries TRBV19 and TRBJ1-1, with D perhaps matching TRBD1 (5 bases). Germline CDR1 reads LNHDA; CDR2 reads SQIVND (reference sequence). CDR3 length: 17 residues. Trimming took 2 bases from V and 1 from J, leaving 17 bases between them. Here the CDR3 DNA reads TGTGCCAGTAGTATATCCCCCCGTTTGGGGCCGAACACTGAAGCTTTCTTT. It encodes CASSISPRLGPNTEAFF.

CDR3 protein: CAWSSGQGGTDTQYF. Written as DNA, the CDR3 is TGTGCCTGGAGTAGCGGGCAGGGGGGAACAGATACGCAGTATTTT. The V gene is TRBV30, the J gene TRBJ2-3; D is perhaps TRBD1 (7 bases). There are 15 residues in the CDR3. Looked up from germline, CDR1 is GTSNPN and CDR2 is SVGIG (reference sequence). Trimming took 2 bases from V and 3 from J, leaving 15 bases between them.

This chain joins TRBV11-2 and TRBJ2-1; D may be TRBD2 (6 bases). V shed 3 bases and J shed 3 bases, with 21 bases lying between them. The CDR3 consists of 18 residues. The germline V gene has CDR1 SGHAT and CDR2 FQNNGV. The CDR3, as DNA: TGTGCCAGCAGCTTCTCGGGGGAGCGCGGGGTCCACTACAATGAGCAGTTCTTC. This encodes CASSFSGERGVHYNEQFF.